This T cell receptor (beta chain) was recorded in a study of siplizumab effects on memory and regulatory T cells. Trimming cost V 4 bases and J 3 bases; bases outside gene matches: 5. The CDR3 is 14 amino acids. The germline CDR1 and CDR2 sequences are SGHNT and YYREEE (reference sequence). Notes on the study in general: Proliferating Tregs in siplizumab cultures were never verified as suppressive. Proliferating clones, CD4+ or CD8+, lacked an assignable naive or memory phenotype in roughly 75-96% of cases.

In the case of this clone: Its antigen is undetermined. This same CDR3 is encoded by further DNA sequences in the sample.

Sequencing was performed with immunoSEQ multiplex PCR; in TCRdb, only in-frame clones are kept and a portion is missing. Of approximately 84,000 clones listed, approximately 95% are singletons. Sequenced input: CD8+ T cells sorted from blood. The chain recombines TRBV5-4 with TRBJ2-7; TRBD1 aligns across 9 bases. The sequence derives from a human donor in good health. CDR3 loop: CASSDGQGSYEQYF. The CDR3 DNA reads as TGTGCCAGCAGCGACGGACAGGGGAGCTACGAGCAGTACTTC. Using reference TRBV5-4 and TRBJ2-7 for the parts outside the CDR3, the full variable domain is ETGVTQSPTHLIKTRGQQVTLRCSSQSGHNTVSWYQQALGQGPQFIFQYYREEENGRGNFPPRFSGLQFPNYSSELNVNALELDDSALYLCASSDGQGSYEQYFGPGTRLTVT.